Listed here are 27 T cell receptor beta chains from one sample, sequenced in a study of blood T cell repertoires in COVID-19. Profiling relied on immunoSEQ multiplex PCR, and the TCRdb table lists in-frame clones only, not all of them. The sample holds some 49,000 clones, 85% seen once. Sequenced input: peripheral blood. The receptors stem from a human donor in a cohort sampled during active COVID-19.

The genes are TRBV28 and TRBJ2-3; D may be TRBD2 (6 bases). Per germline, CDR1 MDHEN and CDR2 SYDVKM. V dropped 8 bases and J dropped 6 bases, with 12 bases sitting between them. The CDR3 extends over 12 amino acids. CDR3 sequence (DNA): TGTGCCAGCGCTCGGGGGAGTGATACGCAGTATTTT. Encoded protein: CASARGSDTQYF. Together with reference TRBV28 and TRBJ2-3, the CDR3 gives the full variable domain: DVKVTQSSRYLVKRTGEKVFLECVQDMDHENMFWYRQDPGLGLRLIYFSYDVKMKEKGDIPEGYSVSREKKERFSLILESASTNQTSMYLCASARGSDTQYFGPGTRLTVL.

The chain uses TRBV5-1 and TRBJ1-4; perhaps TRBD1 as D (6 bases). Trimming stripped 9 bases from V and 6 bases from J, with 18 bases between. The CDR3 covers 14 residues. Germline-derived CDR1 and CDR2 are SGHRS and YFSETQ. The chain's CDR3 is CATSTRGWDEKLFF. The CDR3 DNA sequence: TGCGCCACCTCTACCAGGGGATGGGATGAAAAACTGTTTTTT. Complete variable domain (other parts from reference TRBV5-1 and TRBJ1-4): KAGVTQTPRYLIKTRGQQVTLSCSPISGHRSVSWYQQTPGQGLQFLFEYFSETQRNKGNFPGRFSGRQFSNSRSEMNVSTLELGDSALYLCATSTRGWDEKLFFGSGTQLSVL.

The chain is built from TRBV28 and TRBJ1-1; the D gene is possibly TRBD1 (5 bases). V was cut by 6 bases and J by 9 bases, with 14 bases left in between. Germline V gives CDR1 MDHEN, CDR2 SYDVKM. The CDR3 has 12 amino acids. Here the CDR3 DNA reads TGTGCCAGCAGACCCATCCCAGGGAAAGCTTTCTTT. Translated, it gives CASRPIPGKAFF.

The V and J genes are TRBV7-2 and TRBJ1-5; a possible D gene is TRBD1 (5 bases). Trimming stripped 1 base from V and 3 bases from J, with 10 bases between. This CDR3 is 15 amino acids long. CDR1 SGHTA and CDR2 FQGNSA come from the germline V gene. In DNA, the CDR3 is TGTGCCAGCAGCTTAGTCCAGGGCAACAATCAGCCCCAGCATTTT. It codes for CASSLVQGNNQPQHF.

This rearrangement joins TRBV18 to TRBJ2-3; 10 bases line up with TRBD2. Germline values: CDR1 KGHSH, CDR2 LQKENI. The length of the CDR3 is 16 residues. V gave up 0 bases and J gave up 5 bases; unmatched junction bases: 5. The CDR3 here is CASSPPKASGRDTQYF. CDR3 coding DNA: TGTGCCAGCTCACCACCTAAGGCTAGCGGGAGAGATACGCAGTATTTT.

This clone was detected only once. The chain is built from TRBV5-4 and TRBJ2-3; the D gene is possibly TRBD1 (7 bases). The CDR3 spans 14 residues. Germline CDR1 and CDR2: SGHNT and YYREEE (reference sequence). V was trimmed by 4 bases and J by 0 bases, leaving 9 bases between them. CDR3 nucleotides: TGTGCCAGCAGCGCGGGACAGAGCACAGATACGCAGTATTTT. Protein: CASSAGQSTDTQYF.

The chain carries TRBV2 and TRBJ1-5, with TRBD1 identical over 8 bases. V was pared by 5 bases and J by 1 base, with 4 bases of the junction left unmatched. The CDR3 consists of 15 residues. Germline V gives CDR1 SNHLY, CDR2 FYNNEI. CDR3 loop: CASSSRDRSNQPQHF. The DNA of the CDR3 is TGTGCCAGCAGTAGCCGGGACAGGAGCAATCAGCCCCAGCATTTT.

CDR3 residues: CASSAEGEGNTEAFF. In DNA form, the CDR3 reads TGTGCCAGCAGTGCCGAAGGGGAAGGGAACACTGAAGCTTTCTTT. The rearrangement joins TRBV2 to TRBJ1-1; D might be TRBD1 (5 bases). The CDR3 is 15 amino acids. Looked up from germline, CDR1 is SNHLY and CDR2 is FYNNEI. V shed 4 bases and J shed 1 base, with 13 bases lying between them.

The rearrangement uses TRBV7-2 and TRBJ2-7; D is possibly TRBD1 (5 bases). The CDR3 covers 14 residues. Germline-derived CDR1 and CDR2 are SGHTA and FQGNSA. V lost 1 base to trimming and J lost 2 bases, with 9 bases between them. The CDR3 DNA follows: TGTGCCAGCAGCTTAGATCGACAGACCTACGAGCAGTACTTC. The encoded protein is CASSLDRQTYEQYF. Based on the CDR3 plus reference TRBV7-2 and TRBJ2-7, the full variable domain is GAGVSQSPSNKVTEKGKDVELRCDPISGHTALYWYRQSLGQGLEFLIYFQGNSAPDKSGLPSDRFSAERTGGSVSTLTIQRTQQEDSAVYLCASSLDRQTYEQYFGPGTRLTVT.

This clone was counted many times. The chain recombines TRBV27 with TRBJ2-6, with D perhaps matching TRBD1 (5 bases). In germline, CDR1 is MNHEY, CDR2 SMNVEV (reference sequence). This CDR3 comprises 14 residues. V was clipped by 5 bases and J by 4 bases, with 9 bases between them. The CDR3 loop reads CASSIQAGANVLTF. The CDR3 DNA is TGTGCCAGCAGTATACAGGCAGGGGCCAACGTCCTGACTTTC.

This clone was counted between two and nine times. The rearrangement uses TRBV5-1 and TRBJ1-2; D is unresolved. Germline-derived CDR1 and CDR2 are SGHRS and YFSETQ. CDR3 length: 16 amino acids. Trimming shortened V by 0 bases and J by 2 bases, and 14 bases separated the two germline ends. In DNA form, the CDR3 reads TGCGCCAGCAGCTTGGGGTCGAGTTTCCCGAACTATGGCTACACCTTC. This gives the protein CASSLGSSFPNYGYTF.

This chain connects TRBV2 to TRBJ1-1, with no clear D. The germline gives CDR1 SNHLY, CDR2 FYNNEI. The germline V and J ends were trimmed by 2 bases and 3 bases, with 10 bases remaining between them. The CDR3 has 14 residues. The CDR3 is CASSEREGYTEAFF. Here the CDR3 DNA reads TGTGCCAGCAGTGAAAGGGAGGGATACACTGAAGCTTTCTTT.

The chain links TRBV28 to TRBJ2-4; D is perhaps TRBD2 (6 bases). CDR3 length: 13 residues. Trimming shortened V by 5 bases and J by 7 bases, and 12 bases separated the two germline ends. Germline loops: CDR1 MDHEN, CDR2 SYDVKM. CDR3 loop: CASSPVTSNIQYF. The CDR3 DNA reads TGTGCCAGCAGTCCCGTCACTAGCAACATTCAGTACTTC. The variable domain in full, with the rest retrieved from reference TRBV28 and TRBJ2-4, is DVKVTQSSRYLVKRTGEKVFLECVQDMDHENMFWYRQDPGLGLRLIYFSYDVKMKEKGDIPEGYSVSREKKERFSLILESASTNQTSMYLCASSPVTSNIQYFGAGTRLSVL.

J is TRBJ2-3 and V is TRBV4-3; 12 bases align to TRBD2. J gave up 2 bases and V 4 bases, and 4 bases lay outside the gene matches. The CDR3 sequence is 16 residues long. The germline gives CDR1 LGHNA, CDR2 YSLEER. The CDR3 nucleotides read TGCGCCAGCAGCCCCGGACTAGCGGGACCCACAGATACGCAGTATTTT. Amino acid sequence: CASSPGLAGPTDTQYF.

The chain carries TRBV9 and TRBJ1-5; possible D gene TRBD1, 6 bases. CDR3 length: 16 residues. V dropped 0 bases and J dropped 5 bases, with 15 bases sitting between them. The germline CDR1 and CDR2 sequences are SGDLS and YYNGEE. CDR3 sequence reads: CASSVAGTGYDQPQHF. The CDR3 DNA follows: TGTGCCAGCAGCGTAGCTGGCACAGGGTATGATCAGCCCCAGCATTTT.

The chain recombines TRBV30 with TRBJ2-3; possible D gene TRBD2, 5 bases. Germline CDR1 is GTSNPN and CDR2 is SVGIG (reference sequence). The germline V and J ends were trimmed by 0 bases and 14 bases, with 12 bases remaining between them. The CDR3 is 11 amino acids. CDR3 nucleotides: TGTGCCTGGAGTGTGATTGCGGGCCGGTATTTT. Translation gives CAWSVIAGRYF.

The CDR3 reads CASSLRQGSYEQYF. CDR3 in DNA: TGTGCCAGCAGCTTGCGGCAGGGCTCCTACGAGCAGTACTTC. This rearrangement joins TRBV5-4 to TRBJ2-7; maybe TRBD1 (5 bases). Trimming took 1 base from V and 0 from J, leaving 8 bases between them. This CDR3 is built from 14 residues. Germline V gene data show CDR1 as SGHNT and CDR2 as YYREEE (reference sequence).

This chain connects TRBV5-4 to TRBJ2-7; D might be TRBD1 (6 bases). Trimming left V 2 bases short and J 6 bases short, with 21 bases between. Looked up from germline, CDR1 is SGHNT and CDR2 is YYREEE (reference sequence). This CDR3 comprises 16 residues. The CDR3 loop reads CASSFGPTGSNFEQYF. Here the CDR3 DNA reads TGTGCCAGCAGCTTCGGGCCGACAGGTAGCAATTTCGAGCAGTACTTC.

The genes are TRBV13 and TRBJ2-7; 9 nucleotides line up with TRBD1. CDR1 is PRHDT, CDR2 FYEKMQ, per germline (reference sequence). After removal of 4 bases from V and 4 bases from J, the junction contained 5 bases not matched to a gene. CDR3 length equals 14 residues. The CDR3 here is CASSSGTGNYEQYF. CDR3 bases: TGTGCCAGCAGCTCCGGGACAGGGAATTACGAGCAGTACTTC.

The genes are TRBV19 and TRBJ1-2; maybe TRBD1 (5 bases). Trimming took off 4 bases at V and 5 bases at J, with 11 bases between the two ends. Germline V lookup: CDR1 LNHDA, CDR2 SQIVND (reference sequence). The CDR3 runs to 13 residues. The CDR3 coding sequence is TGTGCCAGTAGTACGCAGGGTCCTTATGGCTACACCTTC. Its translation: CASSTQGPYGYTF.

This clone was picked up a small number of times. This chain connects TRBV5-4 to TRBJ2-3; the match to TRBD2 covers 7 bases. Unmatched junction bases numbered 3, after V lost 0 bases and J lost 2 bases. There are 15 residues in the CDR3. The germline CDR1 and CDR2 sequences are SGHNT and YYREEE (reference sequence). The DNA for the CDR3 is TGTGCCAGCAGCTTGGTGGCGGGAGACACAGATACGCAGTATTTT. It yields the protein CASSLVAGDTDTQYF.

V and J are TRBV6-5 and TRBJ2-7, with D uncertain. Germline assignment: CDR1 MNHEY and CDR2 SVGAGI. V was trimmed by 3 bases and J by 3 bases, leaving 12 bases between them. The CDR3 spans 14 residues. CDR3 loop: CASSYAGPGYEQYF. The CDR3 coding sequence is TGTGCCAGCAGTTATGCCGGCCCGGGCTACGAGCAGTACTTC.

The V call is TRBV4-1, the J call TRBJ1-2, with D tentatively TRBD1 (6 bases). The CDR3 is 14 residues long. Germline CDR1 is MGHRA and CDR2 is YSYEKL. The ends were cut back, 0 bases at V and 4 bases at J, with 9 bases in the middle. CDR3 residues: CASSQEVGAYGYTF. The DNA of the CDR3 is TGCGCCAGCAGCCAAGAAGTGGGGGCCTATGGCTACACCTTC.

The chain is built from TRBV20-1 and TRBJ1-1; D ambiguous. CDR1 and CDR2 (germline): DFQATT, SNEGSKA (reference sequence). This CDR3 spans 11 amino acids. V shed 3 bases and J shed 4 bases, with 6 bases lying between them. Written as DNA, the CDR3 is TGCAGTGCTAGGGGCCGCACTGAAGCTTTCTTT. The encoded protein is CSARGRTEAFF.

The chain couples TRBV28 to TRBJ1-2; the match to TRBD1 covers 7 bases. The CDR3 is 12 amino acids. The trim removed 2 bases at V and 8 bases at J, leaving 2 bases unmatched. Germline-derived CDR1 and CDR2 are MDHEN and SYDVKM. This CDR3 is CASSLRTGGYTF. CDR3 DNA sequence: TGTGCCAGCAGTTTAAGGACAGGAGGCTACACCTTC.

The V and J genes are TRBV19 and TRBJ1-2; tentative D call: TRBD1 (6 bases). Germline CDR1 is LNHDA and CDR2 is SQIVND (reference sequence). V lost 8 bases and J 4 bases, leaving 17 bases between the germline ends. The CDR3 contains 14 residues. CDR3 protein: CASLEGGGVYGYTF. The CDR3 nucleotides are TGTGCCAGTCTGGAGGGAGGGGGAGTCTATGGCTACACCTTC.

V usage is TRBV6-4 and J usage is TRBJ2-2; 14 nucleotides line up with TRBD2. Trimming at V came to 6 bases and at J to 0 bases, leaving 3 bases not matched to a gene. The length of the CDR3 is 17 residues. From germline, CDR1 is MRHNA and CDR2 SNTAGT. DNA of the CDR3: TGTGCCAGCAGAGGGACTAGCGGGAGCCCGAACACCGGGGAGCTGTTTTTT. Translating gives CASRGTSGSPNTGELFF.